Reported below is one T cell receptor (beta chain). The antigen is undetermined. The CDR3 contains 16 residues. The germline V and J ends were trimmed by 4 bases and 3 bases, with 20 bases remaining between them. CDR1 SGHNT and CDR2 YYREEE come from the germline V gene (reference sequence). This sample stems from a study of a mutant IDH1 vaccine in newly diagnosed glioma. Background on the study: Patients had eight vaccinations, in weeks 1, 3, 5, 7, 11, 15, 19 and 23. Patients got radiotherapy, temozolomide, or both beforehand, and most got both.

As to time point: week 23, last vaccination. All doses held 300 ug of mutant IDH1 20-mer peptide, with topical imiquimod. Overall study results and limits: Pseudoprogression appeared unlinked to shifts in leading peripheral T cell clonotypes.

Repertoires were generated with immunoSEQ multiplex PCR, while TCRdb's copy carries only in-frame clones and drops some. The sample shows tens of thousands of clones, about 75% of them seen only once. Sequenced here: PBMCs, sampled from a glioma patient whose treatment included an IDH1 peptide vaccine. The receptor was derived from a middle-aged man with glioma. The chain joins TRBV5-4 to TRBJ2-7; perhaps D is TRBD1 or TRBD2 (5 bases each). The CDR3 nucleotides are TGTGCCAGCAGCATTGGATGGGACGGAACTCTCTACGAGCAGTACTTC. It translates to CASSIGWDGTLYEQYF.